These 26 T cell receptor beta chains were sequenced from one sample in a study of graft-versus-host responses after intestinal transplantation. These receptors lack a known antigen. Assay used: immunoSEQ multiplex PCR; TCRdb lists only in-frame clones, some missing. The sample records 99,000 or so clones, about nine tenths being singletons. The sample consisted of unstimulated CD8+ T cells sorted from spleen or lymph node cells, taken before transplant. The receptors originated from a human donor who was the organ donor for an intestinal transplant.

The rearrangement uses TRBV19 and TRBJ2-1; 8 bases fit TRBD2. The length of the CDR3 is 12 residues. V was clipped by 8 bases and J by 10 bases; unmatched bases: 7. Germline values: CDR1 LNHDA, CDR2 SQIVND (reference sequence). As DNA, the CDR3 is TGTGCCAGTGGCGGGAGGTTTGGCGAGCAGTTCTTC. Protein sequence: CASGGRFGEQFF.

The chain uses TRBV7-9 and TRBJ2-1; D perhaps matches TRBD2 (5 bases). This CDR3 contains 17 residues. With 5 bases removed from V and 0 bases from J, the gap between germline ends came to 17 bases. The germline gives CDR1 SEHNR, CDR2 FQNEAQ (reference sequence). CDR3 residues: CASSRGHLISSYNEQFF. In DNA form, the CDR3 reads TGTGCCAGCAGCCGGGGTCATCTAATAAGCTCCTACAATGAGCAGTTCTTC.

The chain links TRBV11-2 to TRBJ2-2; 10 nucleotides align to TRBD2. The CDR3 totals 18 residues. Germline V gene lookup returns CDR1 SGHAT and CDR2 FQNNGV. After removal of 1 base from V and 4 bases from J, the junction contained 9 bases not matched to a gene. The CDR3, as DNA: TGTGCCAGCAGCTTAGTACCTGGGACTAGCGATCCCACCGGGGAGCTGTTTTTT. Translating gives CASSLVPGTSDPTGELFF.

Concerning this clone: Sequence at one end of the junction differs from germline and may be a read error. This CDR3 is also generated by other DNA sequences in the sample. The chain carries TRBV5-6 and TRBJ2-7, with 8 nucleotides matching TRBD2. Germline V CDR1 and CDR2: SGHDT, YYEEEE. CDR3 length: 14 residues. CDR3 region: CASSSGREVYEQYF. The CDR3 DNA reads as TGCGCCAGCAGCTCCGGGCGGGAGGTGTACGAGCAGTACTTC.

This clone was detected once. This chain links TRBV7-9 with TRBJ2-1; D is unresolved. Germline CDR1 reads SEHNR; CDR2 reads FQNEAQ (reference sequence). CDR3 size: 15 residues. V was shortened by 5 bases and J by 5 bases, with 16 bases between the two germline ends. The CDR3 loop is CASSPPALGHNEQFF. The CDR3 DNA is TGTGCCAGCAGCCCCCCAGCGTTGGGTCACAATGAGCAGTTCTTC.

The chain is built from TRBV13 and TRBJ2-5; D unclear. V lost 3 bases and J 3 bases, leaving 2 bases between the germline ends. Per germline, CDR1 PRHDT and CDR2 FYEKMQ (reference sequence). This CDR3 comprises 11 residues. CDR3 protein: CASSFKETQYF. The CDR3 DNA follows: TGTGCCAGCAGCTTCAAAGAGACCCAGTACTTC.

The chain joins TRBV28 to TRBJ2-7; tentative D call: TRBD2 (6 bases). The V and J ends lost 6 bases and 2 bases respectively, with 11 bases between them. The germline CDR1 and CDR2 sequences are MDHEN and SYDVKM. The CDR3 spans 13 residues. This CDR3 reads CASSLGTPYEQYF. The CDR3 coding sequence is TGTGCCAGCAGCCTCGGGACTCCCTACGAGCAGTACTTC.

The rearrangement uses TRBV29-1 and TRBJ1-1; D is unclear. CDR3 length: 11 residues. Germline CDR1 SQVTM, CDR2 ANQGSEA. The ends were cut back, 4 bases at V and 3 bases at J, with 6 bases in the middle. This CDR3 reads CSVVEDTEAFF. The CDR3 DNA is TGCAGCGTTGTTGAGGACACTGAAGCTTTCTTT. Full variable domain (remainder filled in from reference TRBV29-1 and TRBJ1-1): SAVISQKPSRDICQRGTSLTIQCQVDSQVTMMFWYRQQPGQSLTLIATANQGSEATYESGFVIDKFPISRPNLTFSTLTVSNMSPEDSSIYLCSVVEDTEAFFGQGTRLTVV.

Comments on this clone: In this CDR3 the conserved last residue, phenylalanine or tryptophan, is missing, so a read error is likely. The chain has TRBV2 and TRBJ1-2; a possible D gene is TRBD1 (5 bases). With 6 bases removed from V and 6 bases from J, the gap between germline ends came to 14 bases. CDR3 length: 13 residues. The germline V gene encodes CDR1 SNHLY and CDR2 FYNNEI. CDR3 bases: TGTGCCAGCAGGGCCTGGGAAGGGGATGGCTACACCCTC. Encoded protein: CASRAWEGDGYTL.

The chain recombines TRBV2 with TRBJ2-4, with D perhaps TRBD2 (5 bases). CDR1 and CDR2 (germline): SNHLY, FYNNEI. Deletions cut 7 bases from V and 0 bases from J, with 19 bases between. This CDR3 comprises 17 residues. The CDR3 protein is CASNSLERDIAKNIQYF. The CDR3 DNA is TGTGCCAGCAATTCCTTGGAGAGGGATATAGCCAAAAACATTCAGTACTTC.

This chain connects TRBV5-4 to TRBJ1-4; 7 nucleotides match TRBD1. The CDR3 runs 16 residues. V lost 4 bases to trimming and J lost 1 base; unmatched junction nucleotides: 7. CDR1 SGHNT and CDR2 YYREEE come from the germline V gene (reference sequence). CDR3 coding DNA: TGTGCCAGCAGCCCCGACAGGGCGGAAACTAATGAAAAACTGTTTTTT. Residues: CASSPDRAETNEKLFF.

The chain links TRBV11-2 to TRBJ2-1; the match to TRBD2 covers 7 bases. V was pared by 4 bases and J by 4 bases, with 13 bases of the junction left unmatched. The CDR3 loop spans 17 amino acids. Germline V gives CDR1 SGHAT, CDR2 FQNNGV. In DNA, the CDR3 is TGTGCCAGCAGCTCCCCCATGGAGGGAGGGTCTTACAATGAGCAGTTCTTC. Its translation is CASSSPMEGGSYNEQFF.

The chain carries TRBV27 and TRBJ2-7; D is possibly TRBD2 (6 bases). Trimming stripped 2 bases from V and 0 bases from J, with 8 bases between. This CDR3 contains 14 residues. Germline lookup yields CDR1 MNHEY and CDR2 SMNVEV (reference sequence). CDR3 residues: CASSLKDYSYEQYF. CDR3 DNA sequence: TGTGCCAGCAGTTTAAAGGACTACTCCTACGAGCAGTACTTC.

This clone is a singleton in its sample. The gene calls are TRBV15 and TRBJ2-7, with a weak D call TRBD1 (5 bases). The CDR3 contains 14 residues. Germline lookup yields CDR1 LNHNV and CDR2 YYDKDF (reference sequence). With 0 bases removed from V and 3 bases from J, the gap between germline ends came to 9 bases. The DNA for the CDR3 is TGTGCCACCAGCAGAGACAGGGTTGTCTACGAGCAGTACTTC. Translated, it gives CATSRDRVVYEQYF.

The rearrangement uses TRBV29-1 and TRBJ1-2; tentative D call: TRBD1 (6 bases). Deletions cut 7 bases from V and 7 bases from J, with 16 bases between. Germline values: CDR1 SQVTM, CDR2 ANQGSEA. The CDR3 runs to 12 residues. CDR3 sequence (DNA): TGCAGCGCCCCCACAGGGCTAGGTGGCTACACCTTC. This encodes CSAPTGLGGYTF.

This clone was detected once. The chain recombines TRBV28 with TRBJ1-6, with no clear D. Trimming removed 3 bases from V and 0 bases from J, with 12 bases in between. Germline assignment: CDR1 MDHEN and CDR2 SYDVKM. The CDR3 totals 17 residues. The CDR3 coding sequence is TGTGCCAGCAGTTTGTGGTGGCAAAGCTCCTATAATTCACCCCTCCACTTT. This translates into CASSLWWQSSYNSPLHF.

CDR3: CASSQGGFSYEQYF. CDR3 sequence (DNA): TGTGCCAGCAGCCAGGGGGGGTTCTCCTACGAGCAGTACTTC. V usage is TRBV4-2 and J usage is TRBJ2-7; TRBD2 aligns across 7 bases. V shed 3 bases, J shed 0 bases, and the junction held 2 bases outside the gene matches. Germline lookup yields CDR1 LGHNA and CDR2 YNFKEQ. The CDR3 spans 14 residues.

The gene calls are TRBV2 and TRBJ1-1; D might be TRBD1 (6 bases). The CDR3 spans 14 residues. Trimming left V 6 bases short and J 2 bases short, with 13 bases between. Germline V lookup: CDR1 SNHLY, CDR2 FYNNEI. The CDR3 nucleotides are TGTGCCAGCAGCCCGGGACATCCTAACACTGAAGCTTTCTTT. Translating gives CASSPGHPNTEAFF.

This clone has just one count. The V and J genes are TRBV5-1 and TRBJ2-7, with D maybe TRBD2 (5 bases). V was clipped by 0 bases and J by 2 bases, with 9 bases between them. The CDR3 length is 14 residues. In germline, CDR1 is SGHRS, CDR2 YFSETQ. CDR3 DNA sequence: TGCGCCAGCAGCTTGGGAGGGTCCCCCTACGAGCAGTACTTC. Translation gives CASSLGGSPYEQYF.

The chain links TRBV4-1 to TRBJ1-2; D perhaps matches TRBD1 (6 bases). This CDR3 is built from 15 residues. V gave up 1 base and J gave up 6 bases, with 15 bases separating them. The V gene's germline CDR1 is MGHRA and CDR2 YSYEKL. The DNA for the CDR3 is TGCGCCAGCAGCCAAGGGCGCGGGGGCTGGGATGGCTACACCTTC. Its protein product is CASSQGRGGWDGYTF.

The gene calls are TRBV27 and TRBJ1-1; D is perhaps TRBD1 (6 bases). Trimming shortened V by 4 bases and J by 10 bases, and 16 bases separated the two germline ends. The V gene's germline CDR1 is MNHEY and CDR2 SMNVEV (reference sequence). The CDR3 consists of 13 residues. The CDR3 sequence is CASSSNHRDVAFF. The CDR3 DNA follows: TGTGCCAGCAGTTCGAATCACAGGGACGTAGCTTTCTTT.

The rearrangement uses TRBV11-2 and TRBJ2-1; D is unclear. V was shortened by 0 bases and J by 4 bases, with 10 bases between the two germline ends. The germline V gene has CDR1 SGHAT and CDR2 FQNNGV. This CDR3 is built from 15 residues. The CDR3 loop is CASSLDGSFYNEQFF. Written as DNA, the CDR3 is TGTGCCAGCAGCTTAGATGGTAGTTTTTACAATGAGCAGTTCTTC.

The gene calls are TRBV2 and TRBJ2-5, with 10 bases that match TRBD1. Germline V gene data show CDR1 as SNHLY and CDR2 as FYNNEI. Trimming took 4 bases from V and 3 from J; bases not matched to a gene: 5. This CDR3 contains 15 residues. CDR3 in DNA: TGTGCCAGCAGTGTGGGACAGGGGATGGAAGAGACCCAGTACTTC. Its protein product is CASSVGQGMEETQYF.

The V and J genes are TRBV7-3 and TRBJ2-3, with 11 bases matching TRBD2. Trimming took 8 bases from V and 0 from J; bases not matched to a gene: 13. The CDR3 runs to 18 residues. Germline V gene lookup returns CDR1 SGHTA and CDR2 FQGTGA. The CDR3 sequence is CASSPGTVAGGSTDTQYF. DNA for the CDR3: TGTGCCAGCTCCCCGGGGACGGTAGCGGGGGGGAGCACAGATACGCAGTATTTT. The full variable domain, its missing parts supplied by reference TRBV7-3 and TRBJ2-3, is GAGVSQTPSNKVTEKGKYVELRCDPISGHTALYWYRQSLGQGPEFLIYFQGTGAADDSGLPNDRFFAVRPEGSVSTLKIQRTERGDSAVYLCASSPGTVAGGSTDTQYFGPGTRLTVL.

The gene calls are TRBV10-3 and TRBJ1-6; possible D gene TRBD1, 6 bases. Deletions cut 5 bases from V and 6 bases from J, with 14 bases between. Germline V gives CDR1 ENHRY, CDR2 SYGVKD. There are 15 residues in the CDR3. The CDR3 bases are TGTGCCATCAGTCAGGGGAATAATCCTAATTCACCCCTCCACTTT. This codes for CAISQGNNPNSPLHF.

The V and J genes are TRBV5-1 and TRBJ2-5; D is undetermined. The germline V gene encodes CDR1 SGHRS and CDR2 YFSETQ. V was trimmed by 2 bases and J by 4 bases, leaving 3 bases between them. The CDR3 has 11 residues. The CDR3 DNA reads TGCGCCAGCAGCTTTCGAGAGACCCAGTACTTC. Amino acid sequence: CASSFRETQYF. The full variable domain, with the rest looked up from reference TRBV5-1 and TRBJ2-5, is KAGVTQTPRYLIKTRGQQVTLSCSPISGHRSVSWYQQTPGQGLQFLFEYFSETQRNKGNFPGRFSGRQFSNSRSEMNVSTLELGDSALYLCASSFRETQYFGPGTRLLVL.